This is a list of T cell receptor beta chains from one sample in a study of blood T cell repertoires in COVID-19. The assay was immunoSEQ multiplex PCR, and TCRdb's table has in-frame clones only and misses some. The top ten hold roughly 5.6% of the sample, which has 200,000 to 300,000 clones, around nine tenths seen once. Sample: peripheral blood. Receptors originate from a woman between 55 and 75 years old with COVID-19, enrolled during active disease. The CDR3 runs from the conserved cysteine through the conserved F or W. The D gene is left open where the match is weak. Clone size, where shown, is once, few, many, or a class for clones that have expanded.

j_call d_call v_call clone_size cdr3_aa cdr3_nt
TRBJ1-2 - TRBV27 - CANNRDNSSYGYTF TGTGCCAACAACCGGGACAATTCTTCCTATGGCTACACCTTC
TRBJ2-3 - TRBV3-1/TRBV3-2 - CASSQWHTTDTQYF TGTGCCAGCAGCCAGTGGCACACCACAGATACGCAGTATTTT
TRBJ1-4 - TRBV20-1 - CSASSGRLTEKLFF TGCAGTGCTAGTTCCGGGAGACTTACCGAAAAACTGTTTTTT
TRBJ1-4 - TRBV19 - CASSIDGRQEKLFF TGTGCCAGTAGTATAGATGGGCGTCAGGAAAAACTGTTTTTT
TRBJ2-7 TRBD1 TRBV5-1 - CASSLTTAGGYEQYF TGCGCCAGCAGCCTAACCACTGCAGGGGGCTACGAGCAGTACTTC
TRBJ2-7 TRBD2 TRBV19 once CASSIESGRAHYEQYF TGTGCCAGTAGTATAGAGAGCGGGAGGGCCCACTACGAGCAGTACTTC
TRBJ1-2 - TRBV24-1 - CATSDRGLNGYTF TGTGCCACCAGTGACCGAGGATTGAATGGCTACACCTTC
TRBJ1-3 TRBD1 TRBV19 - CASSGRQGFSGNTIYF TGTGCCAGTAGTGGACGACAGGGGTTCTCTGGAAACACCATATATTTT
TRBJ1-5 - TRBV25-1 - CASSESVYQPQHF TGTGCCAGCAGTGAATCAGTATATCAGCCCCAGCATTTT
TRBJ1-1 - TRBV5-1 - CASSSRGVGMNTEAFF TGCGCCAGCAGCTCTCGGGGGGTAGGGATGAACACTGAAGCTTTCTTT
TRBJ1-2 TRBD1 TRBV28 once CASSLSVPGQGPNYGYTF TGTGCCAGCAGTTTATCTGTTCCAGGACAGGGACCTAACTATGGCTACACCTTC
TRBJ2-7 - TRBV3-1/TRBV3-2 - CASSQDPGISGYEQYF TGTGCCAGCAGCCAAGACCCCGGGATTTCTGGCTACGAGCAGTACTTC
TRBJ2-4 - TRBV18 once CASSPGQTKNIQYF TGTGCCAGCTCACCAGGGCAGACCAAAAACATTCAGTACTTC
TRBJ2-7 - TRBV28 few CASSPGTPYEQYF TGTGCCAGCAGTCCCGGGACACCCTACGAGCAGTACTTC
TRBJ2-5 - TRBV19 - CASSSNRDIQETQYF TGTGCCAGTAGTTCAAACCGGGACATCCAAGAGACCCAGTACTTC
TRBJ2-7 TRBD2 TRBV7-2 - CASSLVAGGHDEQYF TGTGCCAGCAGCCTAGTAGCGGGAGGGCACGACGAGCAGTACTTC
TRBJ2-1 - TRBV28 - CASSPGLGGREQFF TGTGCCAGCAGTCCTGGACTAGGGGGAAGGGAGCAGTTCTTC
TRBJ2-3 - TRBV10-3 - CAISELPGESSDTQYF TGTGCCATCAGTGAGTTGCCGGGAGAGAGTTCAGATACGCAGTATTTT
TRBJ1-1 - TRBV5-1 - CASSSGDSSTEAFF TGCGCCAGCAGCTCGGGAGACAGTTCCACTGAAGCTTTCTTT
TRBJ2-1 TRBD2 TRBV7-2 - CASSLAGLAGGPEQFF TGTGCCAGCAGCTTAGCGGGACTAGCGGGAGGGCCAGAGCAGTTCTTC
TRBJ1-1 TRBD1 TRBV10-3 - CAISVRQGVTEAFF TGTGCCATCAGCGTTAGACAGGGGGTTACTGAAGCTTTCTTT
TRBJ2-1 - TRBV11-3 - CASSPLSGGVTDEQFF TGTGCCAGCAGCCCCCTCTCTGGCGGGGTTACCGATGAGCAGTTCTTC
TRBJ2-5 TRBD2 TRBV7-9 - CASTLGGGVQETQYF TGTGCCAGCACCCTGGGGGGGGGAGTCCAAGAGACCCAGTACTTC
TRBJ2-2 - TRBV11-3 - CASSSRAGELFF TGTGCCAGCAGCTCCCGGGCCGGGGAGCTGTTTTTT
TRBJ2-1 TRBD2 TRBV5-1 - CASSLGTSGSYEQFF TGCGCCAGCAGCTTGGGGACTAGCGGGAGCTATGAGCAGTTCTTC
TRBJ2-7 TRBD2 TRBV5-1 - CASSFDLAGGSEQYF TGCGCCAGCAGCTTCGATCTAGCGGGGGGCTCCGAGCAGTACTTC
TRBJ2-7 TRBD2 TRBV7-9 - CASSPETSGSYEQYF TGTGCCAGCAGCCCCGAGACTAGCGGGAGCTACGAGCAGTACTTC
TRBJ2-3 TRBD2 TRBV27 - CASSLLGRAGGPDTQYF TGTGCCAGCAGTTTATTAGGAAGAGCGGGAGGCCCAGATACGCAGTATTTT
TRBJ2-7 TRBD2 TRBV6-1 - CASSEARSSGRGYEQYF TGTGCCAGCAGTGAAGCGCGAAGTAGCGGGAGGGGGTACGAGCAGTACTTC
TRBJ1-2 TRBD1 TRBV7-8 - CASSHRQGDYGYTF TGTGCCAGCAGCCACAGACAGGGGGACTATGGCTACACCTTC
TRBJ2-5 - TRBV28 - CASSTYRELMETQYF TGTGCCAGCAGTACCTACAGGGAATTGATGGAGACCCAGTACTTC
TRBJ1-1 - TRBV29-1 - CSVVRNTEAFF TGCAGCGTTGTTAGGAACACTGAAGCTTTCTTT
TRBJ1-5 - TRBV7-9 once CASSSTGFNQPQHF TGTGCCAGCAGCAGCACAGGGTTCAATCAGCCCCAGCATTTT
TRBJ1-6 - TRBV19 - CARRYRFPLHF TGTGCCAGAAGATACCGGTTCCCCCTCCACTTT
TRBJ1-1 - TRBV6-1 - CASSEARMGRATEAFF TGTGCCAGCAGTGAAGCGAGGATGGGCAGGGCCACTGAAGCTTTCTTT
TRBJ2-1 TRBD2 TRBV19 once CASTPRDAMGTSGRNEQFF TGTGCCAGTACCCCACGGGATGCAATGGGGACTAGCGGGAGGAATGAGCAGTTCTTC
TRBJ2-2 - TRBV28 - CASTTRRAGATWYTGELFF TGTGCCAGCACAACTCGGCGGGCAGGCGCCACATGGTACACCGGGGAGCTGTTTTTT
TRBJ1-5 - TRBV27 - CASTPYGTTNQPQHF TGTGCCAGCACCCCTTACGGGACAACCAATCAGCCCCAGCATTTT
TRBJ2-7 - TRBV5-3 - CARPGIAGINEQYF TGTGCCAGACCAGGCATCGCAGGGATCAACGAGCAGTACTTC
TRBJ1-5 TRBD1 TRBV24-1 once CATSAPGTGYQPQHF TGTGCCACCAGTGCCCCCGGGACAGGGTATCAGCCCCAGCATTTT
TRBJ2-6 TRBD1 TRBV20-1 once CSASSPGQGARRANVLTF TGCAGTGCTAGTAGCCCGGGACAGGGGGCTAGGCGGGCCAACGTCCTGACTTTC
TRBJ1-5 - TRBV19 once CASSIVRVGNQPQHF TGTGCCAGTAGTATAGTCAGGGTCGGCAATCAGCCCCAGCATTTT
TRBJ2-1 - TRBV7-9 - CASSLGAFQGEQFF TGTGCCAGCAGCCTTGGGGCCTTCCAGGGTGAGCAGTTCTTC
TRBJ1-5 TRBD1 TRBV9 - CASGPGGGQPQHF TGTGCCAGCGGCCCAGGGGGTGGGCAGCCCCAGCATTTT
TRBJ2-3 TRBD1 TRBV6-5 - CASSSRTGGIDTQYF TGTGCCAGCAGTTCTCGGACAGGGGGCATAGATACGCAGTATTTT
TRBJ2-7 - TRBV11-2 few CASSLDTSAPYEQYF TGTGCCAGCAGCTTAGATACCAGCGCGCCCTACGAGCAGTACTTC
TRBJ2-1 TRBD2 TRBV29-1 - CSVELAGGPYNEQFF TGCAGCGTTGAGCTGGCGGGAGGGCCTTATAATGAGCAGTTCTTC
TRBJ1-2 TRBD1 TRBV27 - CASRLSGTGGYGYTF TGTGCCAGCAGACTAAGCGGGACAGGGGGCTATGGCTACACCTTC
TRBJ2-2 TRBD2 TRBV18 once CASSPPKGPGLAGGTGELFF TGTGCCAGCTCACCACCTAAAGGACCAGGACTAGCGGGAGGGACCGGGGAGCTGTTTTTT
TRBJ1-2 TRBD1 TRBV5-1 - CASSLYGQGVEGYTF TGCGCCAGCAGCTTGTATGGACAGGGAGTCGAGGGCTACACCTTC
TRBJ1-2 - TRBV30 - CAWSTTGLYGYTF TGTGCCTGGAGCACCACAGGTTTATATGGCTACACCTTC
TRBJ2-3 - TRBV18 - CASSPFNTDTQYF TGTGCCAGCTCACCATTCAACACAGATACGCAGTATTTT
TRBJ2-7 TRBD2 TRBV19 - CASTLTSGTPYEQYF TGTGCCAGTACCCTGACTAGCGGCACCCCCTACGAGCAGTACTTC
TRBJ1-4 TRBD1 TRBV30 - CAWSVQGVGEKLFF TGTGCCTGGAGTGTACAGGGGGTAGGGGAAAAACTGTTTTTT